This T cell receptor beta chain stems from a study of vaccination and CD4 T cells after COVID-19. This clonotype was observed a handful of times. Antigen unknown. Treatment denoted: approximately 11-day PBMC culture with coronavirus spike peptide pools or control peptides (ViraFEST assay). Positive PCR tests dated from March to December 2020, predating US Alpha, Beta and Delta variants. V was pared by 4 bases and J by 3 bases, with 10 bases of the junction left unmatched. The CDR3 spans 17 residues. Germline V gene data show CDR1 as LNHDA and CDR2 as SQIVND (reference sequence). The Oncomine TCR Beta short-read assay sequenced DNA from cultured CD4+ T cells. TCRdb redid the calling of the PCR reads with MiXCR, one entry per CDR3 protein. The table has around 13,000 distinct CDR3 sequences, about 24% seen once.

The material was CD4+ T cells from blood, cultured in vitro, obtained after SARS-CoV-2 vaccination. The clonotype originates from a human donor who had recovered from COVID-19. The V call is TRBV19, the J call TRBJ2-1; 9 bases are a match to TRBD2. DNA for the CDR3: TGTGCCAGTAGTAAAGGTTGGGGACTAGCTGACTACAATGAGCAGTTCTTC. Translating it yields CASSKGWGLADYNEQFF.